The 17 T cell receptor beta chains below come from one sample, sequenced in a study of blood T cell repertoires in COVID-19. TCRdb's copy holds only in-frame clones and misses some; the assay was immunoSEQ multiplex PCR. The sample consists of under 200,000 clones, around 89% of them appearing once. Sequenced input: PBMCs or T cells enriched from blood (not recorded which). Every receptor here comes from a woman under 30 who had recovered from COVID-19.

V usage is TRBV11-2 and J usage is TRBJ2-3; D gene ambiguous. V was trimmed by 6 bases and J by 7 bases, leaving 14 bases between them. This CDR3 comprises 13 residues. The germline V gene encodes CDR1 SGHAT and CDR2 FQNNGV. The CDR3 DNA reads as TGTGCCAGCAGTGCTAATTCCGCCAATACGCAGTATTTT. Amino acids: CASSANSANTQYF.

The CDR3 is CASSLSTGSPLHF. The CDR3 DNA sequence: TGTGCCAGCAGCTTATCGACGGGATCACCCCTCCACTTT. The rearrangement joins TRBV7-2 to TRBJ1-6; D gene unclear. The V gene's germline CDR1 is SGHTA and CDR2 FQGNSA. The CDR3 loop spans 13 amino acids. V was clipped by 2 bases and J by 10 bases, with 9 bases between them.

Only one count was recorded for this clone. The V and J genes are TRBV5-1 and TRBJ2-1, with TRBD2 matching over 13 bases. Germline values: CDR1 SGHRS, CDR2 YFSETQ. Trimming at V came to 2 bases and at J to 7 bases, leaving 6 bases not matched to a gene. This CDR3 region has 16 residues. In nucleotides, the CDR3 is TGCGCCAGCAGCTTCCTTGGACTAGCGGGAGCGAATGAGCAGTTCTTC. It is translated as CASSFLGLAGANEQFF.

This chain joins TRBV28 and TRBJ1-2; 9 bases are a match to TRBD1. Germline values: CDR1 MDHEN, CDR2 SYDVKM. Trimming took 6 bases from V and 5 from J; bases not matched to a gene: 7. The CDR3 is made up of 14 amino acids. CDR3 coding DNA: TGTGCCAGCAGAACCGGGACAGGGCCTTATGGCTACACCTTC. It translates to CASRTGTGPYGYTF.

This clone appeared once. The chain is built from TRBV3-1 (or the pseudogene TRBV3-2) and TRBJ2-1; D may be TRBD2 (6 bases). Trimming removed 4 bases at V and 8 bases at J, with 21 bases between. The germline gives CDR1 LGHDT, CDR2 YNNKEL (reference sequence). This CDR3 has 16 residues. The chain's CDR3 is CASSRVRLGTGDEQFF. The CDR3 nucleotides read TGTGCCAGCAGCCGGGTCCGACTAGGGACGGGGGATGAGCAGTTCTTC.

The CDR3 DNA reads as TGCGCCAGCAGCCCGGGTTTAGGGACAGGGGCCTACGAGCAGTACTTC. Amino acid sequence: CASSPGLGTGAYEQYF. The chain couples TRBV4-3 to TRBJ2-7, with TRBD1 matching 10 bases. CDR1 LGHNA and CDR2 YSLEER come from the germline V gene. V gave up 4 bases and J gave up 2 bases; unmatched junction bases: 8. This CDR3 has 16 residues.

The chain has TRBV13 and TRBJ2-1, with TRBD2 matching 8 bases. The germline CDR1 and CDR2 sequences are PRHDT and FYEKMQ (reference sequence). The CDR3 has 19 amino acids. The V gene end was trimmed by 2 bases and the J gene end by 1 base; junction bases not matched to a gene: 13. Here the CDR3 reads CASSLRLAGPGISYNEQFF. In DNA, the CDR3 is TGTGCCAGCAGCTTACGTCTAGCGGGTCCAGGGATATCCTACAATGAGCAGTTCTTC.

This clone was observed once. The chain joins TRBV6-8 to TRBJ2-1; unclear D gene. Germline CDR1 is MNHGY and CDR2 is SAAAGT. CDR3 size: 11 residues. V was pared by 7 bases and J by 15 bases, with 16 bases between. CDR3 nucleotides: TGTGCCAGCACCACCCGTTTTTCCAGGTTCTTC. This codes for CASTTRFSRFF.

The V call is TRBV15, the J call TRBJ2-2; TRBD2 matches 7 bases. Trimming took 2 bases from V and 5 from J; bases not matched to a gene: 8. Germline CDR1 is LNHNV and CDR2 is YYDKDF (reference sequence). The CDR3 length is 16 residues. The DNA for the CDR3 is TGTGCCACCAGCAGATCGACTAGCCCTAGGACCGGGGAGCTGTTTTTT. Translating it yields CATSRSTSPRTGELFF.

This chain uses TRBV6-4 with TRBJ2-1; 11 bases fit TRBD2. The germline gives CDR1 MRHNA, CDR2 SNTAGT. The CDR3 has 15 amino acids. V lost 2 bases to trimming and J lost 8 bases; unmatched junction nucleotides: 5. In DNA form, the CDR3 reads TGTGCCAGCAGTGACACTAGCGGGAGTGAAGATGAGCAGTTCTTC. This codes for CASSDTSGSEDEQFF.

The chain couples TRBV6-5 to TRBJ2-3; 9 nucleotides align to TRBD2. The V gene's germline CDR1 is MNHEY and CDR2 SVGAGI. CDR3 size: 14 residues. Trimming cost V 5 bases and J 1 base; bases outside gene matches: 1. CDR3 nucleotide sequence: TGTGCCAGCAGTCGACTAGCGGGCACAGATACGCAGTATTTT. Translation gives CASSRLAGTDTQYF.

This clone turned up a few times. V gene TRBV7-9 combines with J gene TRBJ2-1; TRBD2 agrees at 11 bases. J lost 5 bases, V lost 1 base, and 10 bases had no gene match. The CDR3 is made up of 18 amino acids. Germline CDR1 is SEHNR and CDR2 is FQNEAQ (reference sequence). The CDR3 reads CASSLDPYSGRGDNEQFF. CDR3 DNA: TGTGCCAGCAGCTTAGACCCCTATAGCGGGAGGGGAGACAATGAGCAGTTCTTC.

This chain connects TRBV5-4 to TRBJ2-1, with TRBD2 matching over 11 bases. Germline lookup yields CDR1 SGHNT and CDR2 YYREEE (reference sequence). The J segment lost 8 bases and the V segment lost 6 bases, leaving 10 bases of the junction unmatched. The CDR3 is made up of 15 amino acids. The CDR3 reads CASTGTSGSFDEQFF. CDR3 in DNA: TGTGCCAGCACCGGAACTAGCGGGAGTTTTGATGAGCAGTTCTTC.

This sequence joins TRBV2 and TRBJ2-6; D is unclear. V was cut by 5 bases and J by 3 bases, with 11 bases left in between. Germline CDR1 SNHLY, CDR2 FYNNEI. The length of the CDR3 is 15 residues. CDR3 protein: CASSWHVGGANVLTF. The DNA of the CDR3 is TGTGCCAGCAGTTGGCACGTTGGTGGGGCCAACGTCCTGACTTTC. The full variable domain, completed using reference TRBV2 and TRBJ2-6, is EPEVTQTPSHQVTQMGQEVILRCVPISNHLYFYWYRQILGQKVEFLVSFYNNEISEKSEIFDDQFSVERPDGSNFTLKIRSTKLEDSAMYFCASSWHVGGANVLTFGAGSRLTVL.

A few counts support this clone. The chain combines TRBV7-3 with TRBJ1-6, with TRBD1 identical over 10 bases. Germline assignment: CDR1 SGHTA and CDR2 FQGTGA. J was trimmed by 8 bases and V by 4 bases; bases with no gene match: 2. The CDR3 is 14 amino acids. CDR3 amino acids: CASSSTGGDSPLHF. For the CDR3, the DNA is TGTGCCAGCAGCTCGACAGGGGGCGATTCACCCCTCCACTTT.

The genes are TRBV18 and TRBJ2-1; TRBD2 matches at 9 bases. Germline CDR1 is KGHSH and CDR2 is LQKENI. The CDR3 has 13 amino acids. After removal of 3 bases from V and 8 bases from J, the junction contained 2 bases not matched to a gene. CDR3: CASSPSGSYEQFF. CDR3 sequence (DNA): TGTGCCAGCTCACCTAGCGGGAGTTATGAGCAGTTCTTC.

The chain carries TRBV7-6 and TRBJ2-2, with D possibly TRBD2 on 6 matching bases. Germline V gives CDR1 SGHVS, CDR2 FNYEAQ. V dropped 5 bases and J dropped 2 bases, with 9 bases sitting between them. The CDR3 runs to 14 residues. The CDR3 DNA reads as TGTGCCAGCAGCCCACTAGCCAACACCGGGGAGCTGTTTTTT. Protein product: CASSPLANTGELFF.